A single sample is the source of the 2 T cell receptor beta chains below, sequenced in a study of TIL therapy for anti-PD-1-resistant metastatic lung cancer (dated by TCRdb to about 2021). Sample time point, as interpreted from the label and publication: pre-treatment sample, taken before nivolumab and TIL therapy. Using bias-controlled multiplex PCR with the immunoSEQ v3 hsTCRB kit, the TCR beta CDR3 regions were amplified from genomic DNA. This immuneACCESS table, as held by TCRdb, lists in-frame sequences with V and J called but not all clones. Of the missing ones, under half trace to an unresolved V gene in checked studies; the others have no known cause. In this sample the table shows about 59,000 clones, around 70% of which occur a single time. About 1.8% of the sample is in the top ten clones. Source: blood, taken at baseline. The receptor set was obtained from a person aged 25 to 80 with non-small cell lung cancer.

V gene TRBV27 combines with J gene TRBJ2-2; D not resolved. Between the trimmed V and J ends, which lost 6 bases and 4 bases, there was a span of 9 bases. Germline V gives CDR1 MNHEY, CDR2 SMNVEV (reference sequence). There are 13 residues in the CDR3. The CDR3 spells CASRTPGTGELFF. CDR3 in DNA: TGTGCCAGCAGAACTCCGGGCACCGGGGAGCTGTTTTTT.

The CDR3 DNA reads TGCGCCAGCAGCCAAGGCCTCTCGGGACTGGGGGCCTACGAGCAGTACTTC. This translates into CASSQGLSGLGAYEQYF. This chain uses TRBV4-3 with TRBJ2-7, with D perhaps TRBD2 (6 bases). Germline lookup yields CDR1 LGHNA and CDR2 YSLEER. V gave up 1 base and J gave up 2 bases, with 18 bases separating them. The CDR3 covers 17 residues.